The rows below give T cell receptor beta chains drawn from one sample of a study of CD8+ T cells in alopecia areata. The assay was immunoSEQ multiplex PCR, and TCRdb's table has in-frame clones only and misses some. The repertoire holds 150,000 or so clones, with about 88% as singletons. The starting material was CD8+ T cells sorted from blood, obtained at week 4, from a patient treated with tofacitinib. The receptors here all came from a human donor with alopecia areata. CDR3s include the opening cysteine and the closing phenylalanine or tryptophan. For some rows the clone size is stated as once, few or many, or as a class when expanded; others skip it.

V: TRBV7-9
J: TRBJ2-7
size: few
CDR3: CASSYPGPPEQYF

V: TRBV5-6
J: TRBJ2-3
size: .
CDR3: CASTSTGIDTQYF

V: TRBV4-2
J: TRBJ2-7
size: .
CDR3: CASSQDRGLSSYEQYF

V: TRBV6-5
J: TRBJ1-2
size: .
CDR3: CASSPARNRYGYTF

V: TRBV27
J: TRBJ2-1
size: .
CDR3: CASSFAGGYNEQFF

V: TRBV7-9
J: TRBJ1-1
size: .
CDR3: CASSSAIGTFHTEAFF

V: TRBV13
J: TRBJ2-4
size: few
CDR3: CASSLGLAGIAKNIQYF

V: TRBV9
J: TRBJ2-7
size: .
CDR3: CASSVTGQGSQYF

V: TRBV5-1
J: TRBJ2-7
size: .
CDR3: CASSFTGSYEQYF

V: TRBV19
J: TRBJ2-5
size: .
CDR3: CASSNGVFQETQYF

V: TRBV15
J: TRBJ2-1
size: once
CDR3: CATSRVRTFYNEQFF

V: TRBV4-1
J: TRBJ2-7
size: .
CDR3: CASSQGGTSQAYEQYF

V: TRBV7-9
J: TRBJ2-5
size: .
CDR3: CASTAETQYF

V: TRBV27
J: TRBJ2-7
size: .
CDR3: CASSSQGSSYEQYF

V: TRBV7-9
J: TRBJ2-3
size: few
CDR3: CASSPPATDTQYF

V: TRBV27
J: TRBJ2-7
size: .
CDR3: CASRTGGYHEQYF

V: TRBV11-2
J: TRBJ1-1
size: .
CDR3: CASSFSLNTEAFF

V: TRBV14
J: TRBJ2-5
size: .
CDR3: CASSQDVVAGEEETQYF

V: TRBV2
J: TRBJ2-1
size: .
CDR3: CASSRGTSGRVSGSYNEQFF

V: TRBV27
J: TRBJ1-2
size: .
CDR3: CASSFLGITGYTF

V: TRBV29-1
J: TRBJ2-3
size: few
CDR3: CSVEDQIWTDTQYF

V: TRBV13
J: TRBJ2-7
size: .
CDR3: CASGTGGYEQYF

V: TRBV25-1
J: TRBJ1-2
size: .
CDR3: CASTLDRDTYGYTF

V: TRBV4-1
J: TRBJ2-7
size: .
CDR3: CASSQAGPPYEQYF

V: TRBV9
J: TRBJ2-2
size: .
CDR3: CASSQDGELFF

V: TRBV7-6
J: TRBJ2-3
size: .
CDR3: CASSLAGGPTDTQYF

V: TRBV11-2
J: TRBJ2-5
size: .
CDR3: CASSRAGAGYF

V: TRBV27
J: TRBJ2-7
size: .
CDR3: CASSWGSGSYEQYF

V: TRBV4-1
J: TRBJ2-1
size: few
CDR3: CASSQDPGLAYNEQFF

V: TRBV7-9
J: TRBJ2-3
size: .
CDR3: CASRTGLAESTDTQYF

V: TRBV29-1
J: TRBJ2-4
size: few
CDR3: CSVVEGIKNIQYF

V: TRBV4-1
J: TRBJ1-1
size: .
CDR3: CASSQVGSGTEAFF

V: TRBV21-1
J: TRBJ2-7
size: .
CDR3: CASRTGFRYEQYF

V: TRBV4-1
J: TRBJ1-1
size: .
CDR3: CASSQAGLGTEAFF

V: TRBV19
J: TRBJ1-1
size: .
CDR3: CASSIGGDYTEAFF

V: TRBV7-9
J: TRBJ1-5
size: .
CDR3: CASSFGSNQPQHF

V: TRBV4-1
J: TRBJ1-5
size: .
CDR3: CASSQGDAANQPQHF

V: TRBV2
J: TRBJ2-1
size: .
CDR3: CASRLGRASYNEQFF

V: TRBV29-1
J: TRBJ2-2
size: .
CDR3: CSVEAGEGELFF

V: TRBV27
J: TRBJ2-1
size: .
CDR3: CASSIGTGQFF

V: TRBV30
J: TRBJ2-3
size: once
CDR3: CAWNWGTSTPDTQYF

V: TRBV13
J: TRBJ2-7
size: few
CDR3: CASSSREGAYEQYF

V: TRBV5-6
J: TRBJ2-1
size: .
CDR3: CASSLGTGNEQFF

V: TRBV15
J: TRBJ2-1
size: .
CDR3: CATSNWGGRADYSHNEQFF

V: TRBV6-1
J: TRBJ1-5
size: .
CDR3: CASSEEETGPWQPQHF

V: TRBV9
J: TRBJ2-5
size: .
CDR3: CASSVAGRQETQYF

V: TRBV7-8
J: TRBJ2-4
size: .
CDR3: CASSPTPGQGAKNIQYF

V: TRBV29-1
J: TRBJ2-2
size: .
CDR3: CSVEDLGAANTGELFF